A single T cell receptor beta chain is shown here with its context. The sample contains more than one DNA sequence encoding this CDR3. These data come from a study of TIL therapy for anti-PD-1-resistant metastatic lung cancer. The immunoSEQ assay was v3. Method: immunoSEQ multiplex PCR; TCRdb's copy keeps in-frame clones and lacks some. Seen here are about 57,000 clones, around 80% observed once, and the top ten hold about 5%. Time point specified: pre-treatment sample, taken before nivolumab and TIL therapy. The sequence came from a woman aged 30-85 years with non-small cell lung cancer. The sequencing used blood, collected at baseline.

In nucleotides, the CDR3 is TGCGCCAGTACTCTAACAGGGAACTATGGCTACACCTTC. Its protein is CASTLTGNYGYTF. The rearrangement uses TRBV5-1 and TRBJ1-2, with TRBD1 as a possible D gene (6 bases). The CDR3 runs 13 residues. Germline V gives CDR1 SGHRS, CDR2 YFSETQ. V gave up 8 bases and J gave up 2 bases, with 13 bases separating them.